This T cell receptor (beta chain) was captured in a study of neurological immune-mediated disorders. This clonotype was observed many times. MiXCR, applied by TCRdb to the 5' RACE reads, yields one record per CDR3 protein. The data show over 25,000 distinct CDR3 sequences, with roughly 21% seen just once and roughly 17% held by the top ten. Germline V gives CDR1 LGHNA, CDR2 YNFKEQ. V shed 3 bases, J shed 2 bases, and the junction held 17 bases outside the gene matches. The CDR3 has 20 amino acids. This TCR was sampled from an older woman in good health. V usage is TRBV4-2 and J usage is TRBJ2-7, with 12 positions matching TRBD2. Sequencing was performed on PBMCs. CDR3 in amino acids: CASSHMSFLAGGPIPYEQYF. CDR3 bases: TGTGCCAGCAGCCACATGAGCTTTCTAGCGGGAGGGCCGATCCCCTACGAGCAGTACTTC.